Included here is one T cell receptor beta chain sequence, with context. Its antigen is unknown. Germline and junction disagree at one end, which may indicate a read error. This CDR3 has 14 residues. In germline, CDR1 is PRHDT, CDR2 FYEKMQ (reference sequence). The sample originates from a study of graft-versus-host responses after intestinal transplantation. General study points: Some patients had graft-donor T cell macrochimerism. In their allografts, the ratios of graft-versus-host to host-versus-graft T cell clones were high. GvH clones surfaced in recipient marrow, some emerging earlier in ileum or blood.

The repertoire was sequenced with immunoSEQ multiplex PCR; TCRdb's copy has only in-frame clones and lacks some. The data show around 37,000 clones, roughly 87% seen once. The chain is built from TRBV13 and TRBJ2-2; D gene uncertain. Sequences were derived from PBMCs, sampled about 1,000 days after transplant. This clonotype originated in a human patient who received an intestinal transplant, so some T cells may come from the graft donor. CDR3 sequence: CASSIGRNTGELFF. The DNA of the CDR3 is TGTGCCAGCAGCATAGGACGGAACACCGGGGAGCTGTTTTTT.